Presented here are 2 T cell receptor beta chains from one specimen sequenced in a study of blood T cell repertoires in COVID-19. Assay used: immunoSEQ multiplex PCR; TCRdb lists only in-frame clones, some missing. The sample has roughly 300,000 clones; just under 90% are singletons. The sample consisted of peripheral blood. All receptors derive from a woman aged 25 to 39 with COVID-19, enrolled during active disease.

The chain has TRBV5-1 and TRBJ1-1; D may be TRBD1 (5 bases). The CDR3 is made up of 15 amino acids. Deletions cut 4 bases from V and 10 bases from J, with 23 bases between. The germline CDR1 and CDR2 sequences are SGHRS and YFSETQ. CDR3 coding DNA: TGCGCCAGCAGCGGGGTCCCCGGACACTTATCGGGAGCTTTCTTT. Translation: CASSGVPGHLSGAFF.

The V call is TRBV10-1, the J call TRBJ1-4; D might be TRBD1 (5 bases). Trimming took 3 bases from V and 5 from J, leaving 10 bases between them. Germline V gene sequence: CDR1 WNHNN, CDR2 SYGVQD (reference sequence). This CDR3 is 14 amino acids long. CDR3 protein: CASSDREVNEKLFF. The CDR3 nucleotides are TGCGCCAGCAGTGACAGGGAGGTCAATGAAAAACTGTTTTTT.